A selection of T cell receptor beta chains follows, all from one sample in a study of shared clonotypes between healthy human individuals. Using immunoSEQ multiplex PCR, the repertoire was profiled, and TCRdb retains in-frame clones only, with some absent. The sample includes some 2.1 million clones, about 94% of them seen just once. Sequencing input: naive CD8+ T cells sorted from blood. The receptors come from a man between 18 and 35 years old in good health. Each CDR3 is given with its conserved first and last residue.

j_gene,v_gene,CDR3aa
TRBJ2-1,TRBV4-3,CASSSTSGEPYNEQFF
TRBJ1-4,TRBV25-1,CASSPPGQPEKLFF
TRBJ1-2,TRBV29-1,CSAMIGGTGYTF
TRBJ1-6,TRBV6-4,CASSEGAYNSPLHF
TRBJ2-2,TRBV2,CASSDDRVNTGELFF
TRBJ2-2,TRBV9,CASQGQDNTGELFF
TRBJ2-1,TRBV20-1,CSGTQAEQFF
TRBJ2-7,TRBV5-4,CASSLWGAHYEQYF
TRBJ1-1,TRBV28,CASSYGQGLGAFF
TRBJ1-1,TRBV28,CASSLRGGNTEAFF
TRBJ1-3,TRBV30,CAWSVREIFSGNTIYF
TRBJ2-7,TRBV6-5,CASSSPGHPYEQYF